This record looks at one T cell receptor beta chain sequence and its context. This clonotype was recorded once. The antigen it recognizes is unknown. No much larger clone exists at a distance of one base, and base qualities are not known. The sample is drawn from a study of post-analysis software for immune sequencing data (dated by TCRdb to the mid-2010s). Context from the whole study: Disease courses on record covered relapsing-remitting, secondary progressive and progressive-relapsing multiple sclerosis, though some patients had no subtype annotation. Patient repertoires were compared against roughly 12 previously published healthy control repertoires from donors aged roughly 6 to 28 years. A subset of samples was prepared in parallel using single-end sample barcoding, then pooled and co-amplified after Illumina adapter ligation.

TCR beta repertoires were profiled from peripheral blood of approximately 13 young patients with multiple sclerosis to demonstrate the VDJtools post-analysis software. The multiple sclerosis patients were children and adolescents between roughly 6 and 16 years of age. Results and caveats for the whole study, not just this receptor: Direct clustering with F measure showed strong co-clustering of samples prepared in the same batch, prompting a batch-effect correction. Roughly 5 TRBV segments, including TRBV5-6, TRBV5-1 and TRBV20-1, were significantly more frequent in patients than controls. The control group was slightly older than the multiple sclerosis patient group. Significantly lower normalized Chao1 diversity was found in multiple sclerosis patients than in controls, suggesting substantial peripheral T-cell clonal expansion.

The CDR3, cysteine through phenylalanine, is 15 amino acids long. This entry keeps only the CDR3 DNA: 45 bases, framed from base 1. Based on the germline V gene, the CDR1 and CDR2 sequences are LGHNA and YNFKEQ. Trimming at the junction amounts to 0 bases on V and 7 bases on J, and the germline ends lie 13 bases apart. The library relied on PCR. Sequencing relied on an Illumina HiSeq 2500. To reduce PCR and sequencing biases, unique molecular identifiers were incorporated into the TCR beta cDNA libraries. Every 1 to 10 million input T cells yielded about 500,000 cDNA molecules, meaning each molecule approximated one T cell. The same protocol used for the earlier healthy control dataset was applied to prepare and sequence the patient libraries. Within a given batch, samples were prepared together, multiplexed and sequenced on the same HiSeq lane. Under the source paper's analysis protocol: MIGEC was used to process the raw barcoded reads, and molecular identifier groups with only a single read were discarded before consensus assembly and CDR3 extraction. Clonotype tables were post-analysed with VDJtools, and diversity was normalized by down-sampling all datasets to the smallest sample size. To correct batch-related cross-sample contamination, repertoire overlap clustering matched CDR3 amino acid sequences but not nucleotide sequences. TCRdb cleaned the public reads at Q25 with fastp, built clones with MiXCR and kept in-frame beta chains. Rows are combined by CDR3 protein, so each entry shows the most common genes and DNA. These V and J calls rely on TCRdb rather than the paper's analysis. The sample includes hundreds of thousands of distinct CDR3 sequences, with 44% observed a single time. The leading ten clones occupy 1.5% to 2% of the sample.

The receptor was isolated from a girl aged 5 to 17 with multiple sclerosis. The sequence joins TRBV4-2 to TRBJ2-1; the D segment cannot be called with confidence. The specimen sequenced was blood. CDR3 region: CASSQDFVTRNEQFF. The DNA is TGTGCCAGCAGCCAAGATTTCGTGACCAGAAATGAGCAGTTCTTC.